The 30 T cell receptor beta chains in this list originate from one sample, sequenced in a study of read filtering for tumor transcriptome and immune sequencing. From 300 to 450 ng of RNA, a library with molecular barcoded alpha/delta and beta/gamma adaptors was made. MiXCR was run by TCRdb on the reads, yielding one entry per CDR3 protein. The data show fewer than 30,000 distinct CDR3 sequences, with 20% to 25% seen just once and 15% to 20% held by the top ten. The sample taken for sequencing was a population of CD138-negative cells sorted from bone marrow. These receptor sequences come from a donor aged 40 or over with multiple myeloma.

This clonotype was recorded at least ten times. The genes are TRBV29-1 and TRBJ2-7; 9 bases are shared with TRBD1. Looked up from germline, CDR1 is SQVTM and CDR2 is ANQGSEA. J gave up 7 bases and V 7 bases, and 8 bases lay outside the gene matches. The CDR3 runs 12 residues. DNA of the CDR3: TGCAGCGGCTGGACAGGGGTGGGAGAGCAGTACTTC. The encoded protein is CSGWTGVGEQYF.

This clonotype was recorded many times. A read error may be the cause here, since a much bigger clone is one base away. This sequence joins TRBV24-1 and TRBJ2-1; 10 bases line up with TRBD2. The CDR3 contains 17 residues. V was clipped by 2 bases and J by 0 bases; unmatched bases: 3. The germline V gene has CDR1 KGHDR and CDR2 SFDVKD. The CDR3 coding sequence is TGTGCCACCAGTGATTCTGCTAGCGGGAGCTCCTACAATGAGCAGTTCTTC. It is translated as CATSDSASGSSYNEQFF.

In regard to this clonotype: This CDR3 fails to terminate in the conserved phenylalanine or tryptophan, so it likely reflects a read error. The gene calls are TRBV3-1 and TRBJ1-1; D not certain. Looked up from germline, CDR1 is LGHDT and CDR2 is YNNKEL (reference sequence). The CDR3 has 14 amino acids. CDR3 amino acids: CGSSLDLMNTEAFL. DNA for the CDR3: TGTGGCAGCAGCTTGGACCTTATGAACACTGAAGCTTTCCTT.

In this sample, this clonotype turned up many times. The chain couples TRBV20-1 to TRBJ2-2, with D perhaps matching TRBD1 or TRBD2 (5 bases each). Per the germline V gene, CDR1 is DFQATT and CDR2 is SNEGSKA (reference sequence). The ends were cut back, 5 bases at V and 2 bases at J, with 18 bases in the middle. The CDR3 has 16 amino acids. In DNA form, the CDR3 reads TGCAGTGCTCCCCAGTCCGGGACCCTTAACACCGGGGAGCTGTTTTTT. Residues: CSAPQSGTLNTGELFF.

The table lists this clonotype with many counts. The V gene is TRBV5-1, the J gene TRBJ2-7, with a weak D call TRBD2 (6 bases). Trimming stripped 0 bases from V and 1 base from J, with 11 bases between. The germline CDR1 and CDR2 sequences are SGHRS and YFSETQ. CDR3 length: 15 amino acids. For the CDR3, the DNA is TGCGCCAGCAGCTTGGGAATGGGAGGTTCCTACGAGCAGTACTTC. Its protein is CASSLGMGGSYEQYF.

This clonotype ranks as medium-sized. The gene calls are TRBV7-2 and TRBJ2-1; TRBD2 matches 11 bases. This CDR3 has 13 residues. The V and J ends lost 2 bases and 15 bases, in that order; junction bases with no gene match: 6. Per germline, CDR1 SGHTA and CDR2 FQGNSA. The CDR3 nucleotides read TGTGCCAGCAGCTTATTAGCGGGAGGGCCCGGGTTCTTC. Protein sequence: CASSLLAGGPGFF. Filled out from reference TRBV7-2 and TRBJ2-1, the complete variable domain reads GAGVSQSPSNKVTEKGKDVELRCDPISGHTALYWYRQSLGQGLEFLIYFQGNSAPDKSGLPSDRFSAERTGGSVSTLTIQRTQQEDSAVYLCASSLLAGGPGFFGPGTRLTVL.

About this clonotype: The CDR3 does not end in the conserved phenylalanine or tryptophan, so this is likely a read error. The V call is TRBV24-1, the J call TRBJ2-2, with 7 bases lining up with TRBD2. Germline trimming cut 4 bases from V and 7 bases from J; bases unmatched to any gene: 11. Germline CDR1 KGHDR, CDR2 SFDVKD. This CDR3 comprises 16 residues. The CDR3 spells CATSERTSGSGGELFL. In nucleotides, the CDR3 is TGTGCCACCAGTGAGCGGACTAGTGGCTCGGGCGGGGAGCTGTTTCTT.

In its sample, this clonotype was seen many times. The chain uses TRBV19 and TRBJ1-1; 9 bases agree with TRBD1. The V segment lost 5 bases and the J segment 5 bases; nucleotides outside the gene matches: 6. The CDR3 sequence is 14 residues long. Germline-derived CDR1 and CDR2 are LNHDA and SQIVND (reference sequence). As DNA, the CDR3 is TGTGCCAGTAGTGCCTACAGGGGGCAAACTGAAGCTTTCTTT. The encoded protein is CASSAYRGQTEAFF. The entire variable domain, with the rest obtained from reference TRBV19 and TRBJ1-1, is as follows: DGGITQSPKYLFRKEGQNVTLSCEQNLNHDAMYWYRQDPGQGLRLIYYSQIVNDFQKGDIAEGYSVSREKKESFPLTVTSAQKNPTAFYLCASSAYRGQTEAFFGQGTRLTVV.

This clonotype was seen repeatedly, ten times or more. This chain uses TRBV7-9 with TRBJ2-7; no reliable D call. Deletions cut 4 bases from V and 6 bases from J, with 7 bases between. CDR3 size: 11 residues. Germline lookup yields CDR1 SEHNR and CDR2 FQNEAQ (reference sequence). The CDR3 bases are TGTGCCAGCAGCTCCGGCCTCGAGCAGTACTTC. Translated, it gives CASSSGLEQYF.

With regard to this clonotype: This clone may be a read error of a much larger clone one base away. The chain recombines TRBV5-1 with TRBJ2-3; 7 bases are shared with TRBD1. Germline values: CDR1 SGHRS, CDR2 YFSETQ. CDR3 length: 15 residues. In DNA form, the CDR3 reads TGCGCCGGCAGCTTGCCAGGGGGAGATTCAGGTACGCAGTATTTT. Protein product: CAGSLPGGDSGTQYF.

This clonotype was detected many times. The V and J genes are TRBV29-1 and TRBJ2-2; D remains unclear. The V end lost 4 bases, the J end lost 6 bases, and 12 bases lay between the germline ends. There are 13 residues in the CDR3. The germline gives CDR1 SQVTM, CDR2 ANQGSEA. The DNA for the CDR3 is TGCAGCGTTGCGGAGTGGGTGGCCGGGGAGCTGTTTTTT. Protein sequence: CSVAEWVAGELFF.

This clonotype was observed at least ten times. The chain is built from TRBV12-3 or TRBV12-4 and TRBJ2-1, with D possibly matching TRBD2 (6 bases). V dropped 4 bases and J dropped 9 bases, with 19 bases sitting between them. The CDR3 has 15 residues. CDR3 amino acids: CASSSRLVGKGEQFF. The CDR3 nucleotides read TGTGCCAGCAGTTCCCGACTAGTGGGGAAGGGTGAGCAGTTCTTC.

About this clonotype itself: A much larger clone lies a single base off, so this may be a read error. CDR3 sequence: CASSLGPSSGNTIYF. CDR3 DNA sequence: TGCGCCAGCAGCTTGGGGCCTAGCTCTGGAAACACCATATATTTT. V is TRBV5-1 and J is TRBJ1-3; the D is unclear. Germline V gene data show CDR1 as SGHRS and CDR2 as YFSETQ. This CDR3 is built from 15 residues. Trimming stripped 0 bases from V and 0 bases from J, with 7 bases between.

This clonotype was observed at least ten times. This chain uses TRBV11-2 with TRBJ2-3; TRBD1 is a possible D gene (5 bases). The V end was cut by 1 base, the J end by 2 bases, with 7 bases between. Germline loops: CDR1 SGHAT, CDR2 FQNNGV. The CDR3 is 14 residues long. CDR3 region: CASSLAGYTDTQYF. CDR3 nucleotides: TGTGCCAGCAGCTTAGCAGGGTACACAGATACGCAGTATTTT.

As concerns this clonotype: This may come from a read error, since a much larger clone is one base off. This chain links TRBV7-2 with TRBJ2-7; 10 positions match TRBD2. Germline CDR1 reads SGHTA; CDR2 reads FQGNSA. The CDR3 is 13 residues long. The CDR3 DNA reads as TGTGCCACCGGCATGACTAGCGGGTACGAGCAGTGCTTC. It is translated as CATGMTSGYEQCF.

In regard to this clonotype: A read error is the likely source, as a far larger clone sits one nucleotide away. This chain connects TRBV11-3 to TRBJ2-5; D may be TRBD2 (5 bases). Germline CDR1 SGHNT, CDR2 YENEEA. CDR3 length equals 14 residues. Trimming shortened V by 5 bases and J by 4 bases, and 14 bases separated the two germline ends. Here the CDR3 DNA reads TGTGCCAGCAGCATAGCCACAGAGGGAGAGACCCAGTACTTC. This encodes CASSIATEGETQYF.

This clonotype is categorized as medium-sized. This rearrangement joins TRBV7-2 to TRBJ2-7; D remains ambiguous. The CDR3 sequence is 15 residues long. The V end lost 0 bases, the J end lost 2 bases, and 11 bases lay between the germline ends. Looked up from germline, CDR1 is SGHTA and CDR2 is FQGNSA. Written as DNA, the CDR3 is TGTGCCAGCAGCTTAGCTGTCTACCTCCCCTACGAGCAGTACTTC. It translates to CASSLAVYLPYEQYF.

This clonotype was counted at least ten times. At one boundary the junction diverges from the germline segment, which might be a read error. Here the CDR3 reads CASSLSRSGASVLTF. CDR3 DNA sequence: TGTGCCAGCAGCTTGTCCCGCTCTGGGGCCAGCGTCCTGACTTTC. This rearrangement joins TRBV5-5 to TRBJ2-6; D may be TRBD1 (5 bases). CDR1 and CDR2 (germline): SGHKS, YYEKEE (reference sequence). This CDR3 has 15 residues.

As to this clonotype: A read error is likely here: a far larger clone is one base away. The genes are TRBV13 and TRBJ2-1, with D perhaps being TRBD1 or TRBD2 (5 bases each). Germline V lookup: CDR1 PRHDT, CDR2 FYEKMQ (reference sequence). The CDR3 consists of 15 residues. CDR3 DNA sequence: TGCGCCAGCAGCTTATGGGGGACCGGTGGCAATGAGCAGTCCTTC. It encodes CASSLWGTGGNEQSF.

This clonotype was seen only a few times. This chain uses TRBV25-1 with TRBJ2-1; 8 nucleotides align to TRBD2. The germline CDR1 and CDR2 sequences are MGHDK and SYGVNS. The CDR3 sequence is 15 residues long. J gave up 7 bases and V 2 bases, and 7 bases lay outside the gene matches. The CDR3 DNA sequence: TGTGCCAGCAGTGAACCCAGCGGGAGTACTAATGAGCAGTTCTTC. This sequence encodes CASSEPSGSTNEQFF.

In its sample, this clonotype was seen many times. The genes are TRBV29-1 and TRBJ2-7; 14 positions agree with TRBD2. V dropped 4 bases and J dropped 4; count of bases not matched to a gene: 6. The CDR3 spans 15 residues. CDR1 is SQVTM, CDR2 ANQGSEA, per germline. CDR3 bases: TGCAGCGTTGGCGGTGGGACTAGCGGGAGTTACGAGCAGTACTTC. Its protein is CSVGGGTSGSYEQYF.

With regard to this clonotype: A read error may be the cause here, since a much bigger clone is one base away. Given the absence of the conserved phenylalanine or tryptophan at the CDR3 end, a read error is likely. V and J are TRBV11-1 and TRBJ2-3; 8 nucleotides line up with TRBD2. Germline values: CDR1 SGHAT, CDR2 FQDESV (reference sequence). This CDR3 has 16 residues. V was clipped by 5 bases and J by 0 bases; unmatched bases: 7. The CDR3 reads CASSPRVAGSTDTQYS. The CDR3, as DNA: TGTGCCAGCAGCCCTCGGGTAGCGGGGAGCACAGATACGCAGTATTCT.

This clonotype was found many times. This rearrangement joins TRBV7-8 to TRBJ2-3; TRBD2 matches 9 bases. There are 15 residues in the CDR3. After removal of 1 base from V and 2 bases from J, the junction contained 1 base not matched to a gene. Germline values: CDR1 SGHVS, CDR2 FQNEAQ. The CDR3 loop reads CASSLGTSDTDTQYF. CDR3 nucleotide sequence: TGTGCCAGCAGCTTAGGGACTAGCGACACAGATACGCAGTATTTT.

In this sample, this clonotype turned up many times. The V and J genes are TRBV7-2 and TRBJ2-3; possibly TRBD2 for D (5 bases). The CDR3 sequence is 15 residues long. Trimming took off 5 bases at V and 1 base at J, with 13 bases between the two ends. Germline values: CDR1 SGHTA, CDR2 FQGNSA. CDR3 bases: TGTGCCAGCAGCCGCGGACTGGACCGCACAGATACGCAGTATTTT. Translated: CASSRGLDRTDTQYF.

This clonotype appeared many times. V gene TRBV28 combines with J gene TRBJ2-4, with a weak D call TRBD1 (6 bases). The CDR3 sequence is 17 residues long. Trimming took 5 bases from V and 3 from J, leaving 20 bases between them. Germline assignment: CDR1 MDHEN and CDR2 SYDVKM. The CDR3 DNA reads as TGTGCCAGCAGTCCCGACGACCAGGGGTACGGCAAAAACATTCAGTACTTC. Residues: CASSPDDQGYGKNIQYF.

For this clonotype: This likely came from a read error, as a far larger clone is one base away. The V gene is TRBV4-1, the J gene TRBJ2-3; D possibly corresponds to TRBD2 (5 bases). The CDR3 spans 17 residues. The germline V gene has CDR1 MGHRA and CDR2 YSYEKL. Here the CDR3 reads CAGSQDYGKRGGDTQYF. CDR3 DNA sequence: TGTGCCGGCAGCCAAGATTACGGGAAGCGCGGTGGAGATACGCAGTATTTT.

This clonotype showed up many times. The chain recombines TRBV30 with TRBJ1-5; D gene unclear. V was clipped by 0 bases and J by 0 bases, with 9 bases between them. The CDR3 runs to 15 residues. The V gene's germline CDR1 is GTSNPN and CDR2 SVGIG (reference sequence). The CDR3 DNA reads TGTGCCTGGAGTGTAGCTGAGCATAGCAATCAGCCCCAGCATTTT. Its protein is CAWSVAEHSNQPQHF. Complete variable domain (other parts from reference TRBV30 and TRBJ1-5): SQTIHQWPATLVQPVGSPLSLECTVEGTSNPNLYWYRQAAGRGLQLLFYSVGIGQISSEVPQNLSASRPQDRQFILSSKKLLLSDSGFYLCAWSVAEHSNQPQHFGDGTRLSIL.

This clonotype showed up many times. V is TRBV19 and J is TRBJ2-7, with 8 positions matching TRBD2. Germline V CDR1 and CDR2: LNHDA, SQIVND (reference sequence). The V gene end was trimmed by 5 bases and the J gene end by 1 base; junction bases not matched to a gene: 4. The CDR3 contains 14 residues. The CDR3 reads CASSAASGSYEQYF. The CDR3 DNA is TGTGCCAGTAGTGCGGCTAGCGGGTCCTACGAGCAGTACTTC. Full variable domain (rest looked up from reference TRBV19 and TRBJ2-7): DGGITQSPKYLFRKEGQNVTLSCEQNLNHDAMYWYRQDPGQGLRLIYYSQIVNDFQKGDIAEGYSVSREKKESFPLTVTSAQKNPTAFYLCASSAASGSYEQYFGPGTRLTVT.

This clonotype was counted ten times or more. For the CDR3, the DNA is TGTGCCAGCAGCCATCTAGCGGGAGCCCCAGATACGCAGTATTTT. Protein product: CASSHLAGAPDTQYF. V usage is TRBV14 and J usage is TRBJ2-3; 10 bases line up with TRBD2. CDR1 and CDR2 from the germline V gene are SGHDN and FVKESK. V lost 3 bases and J lost 4; bases outside the gene matches: 4. This CDR3 has 15 residues.

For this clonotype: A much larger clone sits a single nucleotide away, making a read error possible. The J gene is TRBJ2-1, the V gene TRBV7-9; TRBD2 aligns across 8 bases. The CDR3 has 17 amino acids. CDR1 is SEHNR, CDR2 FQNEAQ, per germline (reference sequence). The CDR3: CTSSPRSGSGAYNEQFF. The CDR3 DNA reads TGTACCAGCAGCCCCCGAAGCGGGAGCGGAGCCTACAATGAGCAGTTCTTC.